One and the same sample provided the 2 T cell receptor beta chains below, sequenced in a study of T cell changes during pregnancy in multiple sclerosis. Generated by immunoSEQ multiplex PCR, the TCRdb table keeps only in-frame clones and is missing some. The sample includes tens of thousands of clones, about 90% of them seen just once. The sequencing used CD4+ T cells from peripheral blood mononuclear cells, collected after pregnancy. These receptors came from a female donor in good health, enrolled as a control in a pregnancy study.

V usage is TRBV18 and J usage is TRBJ1-5; 7 bases line up with TRBD1. V was pared by 3 bases and J by 3 bases, with 11 bases of the junction left unmatched. From germline, CDR1 is KGHSH and CDR2 LQKENI. The CDR3 loop spans 17 amino acids. The CDR3, as DNA: TGTGCCAGCTCACCTGTGAGACAGGGACTGATCAATCAGCCCCAGCATTTT. This codes for CASSPVRQGLINQPQHF.

V is TRBV14 and J is TRBJ1-1; D gene ambiguous. The CDR3 is 12 amino acids. The V gene lost 4 bases and the J gene lost 5 bases, with 8 bases spanning the gap. The germline V gene encodes CDR1 SGHDN and CDR2 FVKESK. The CDR3 nucleotides read TGTGCCAGCAGCCCGCAGAGGACTGAAGCTTTCTTT. Amino acids: CASSPQRTEAFF.